A single sample gave rise to the 31 T cell receptor beta chains below, sequenced in a study of spatial heterogeneity in lung cancer. This sample's time point: sample taken at primary tumor resection. TCRdb analysed the 5' RACE reads with MiXCR anew, one entry per CDR3 protein. This table has approximately 8,000 distinct CDR3 sequences, around 8.5% appearing once. These receptors' targets are unknown. General observations from the study: Expanded alpha and beta TCR counts within tumors tracked tumor mutation counts.

This specimen was lung tumor tissue, taken at surgery. The receptors were gathered from a male donor with early-stage non-small cell lung cancer.

This clonotype was detected ten times or more. The rearrangement uses TRBV7-9 and TRBJ1-1; D not resolved. The length of the CDR3 is 14 residues. Germline loops: CDR1 SEHNR, CDR2 FQNEAQ (reference sequence). The V and J ends lost 1 base and 4 bases respectively, with 10 bases between them. The CDR3 DNA follows: TGTGCCAGCAGCTTAGGAGGGTCTGGCACTGAAGCTTTCTTT. Encoded protein: CASSLGGSGTEAFF.

This clonotype was counted between two and nine times. The chain carries TRBV10-3 and TRBJ2-3; 9 bases map to TRBD2. The CDR3 spans 13 residues. The germline gives CDR1 ENHRY, CDR2 SYGVKD. After removal of 11 bases from V and 3 bases from J, the junction contained 6 bases not matched to a gene. The CDR3 sequence: CASRLAETDTQYF. The DNA for the CDR3 is TGTGCCTCCCGACTAGCGGAAACAGATACGCAGTATTTT.

This clonotype is medium-sized (0.01 to 0.1%) by share. This rearrangement joins TRBV6-1 to TRBJ2-1, with D maybe TRBD2 (5 bases). The germline V gene encodes CDR1 MNHNS and CDR2 SASEGT. Trimming cost V 4 bases and J 9 bases, with 13 bases left between them. CDR3 size: 13 residues. CDR3 in DNA: TGTGCCAGCAGTGTCGGAGGAAGGGCTGAGCAGTTCTTC. This translates into CASSVGGRAEQFF.

This clonotype has at least ten counts. The rearrangement joins TRBV19 to TRBJ2-2; TRBD2 matches at 14 bases. CDR1 and CDR2 (germline): LNHDA, SQIVND (reference sequence). Losses at the gene ends were 3 bases for V and 3 bases for J; bases not matched to a gene: 3. This CDR3 has 17 amino acids. The CDR3 region has the DNA TGTGCCAGTAGTATGGGACTAGCGGGAGTCGACACCGGGGAGCTGTTTTTT. Its protein product is CASSMGLAGVDTGELFF.

This clonotype is medium-sized in the sample. The gene calls are TRBV7-9 and TRBJ2-1, with D unresolved. CDR3 length: 14 residues. The germline V and J ends were trimmed by 5 bases and 4 bases, with 12 bases remaining between them. Germline V lookup: CDR1 SEHNR, CDR2 FQNEAQ (reference sequence). The CDR3 here is CASSRGGSYNEQFF. The CDR3 coding sequence is TGTGCCAGCAGCAGAGGCGGCAGTTACAATGAGCAGTTCTTC.

On this clonotype: Just one base apart from a much larger clone, this may be a read error. The chain uses TRBV4-1 and TRBJ2-3; either TRBD1 or TRBD2 may fit D (5 bases each). This CDR3 region has 17 residues. Germline V gene sequence: CDR1 MGHRA, CDR2 YSYEKL. The chain's CDR3 is CACSQDGAGSSTDTQYF. In nucleotides, the CDR3 is TGCGCCTGCAGCCAAGATGGGGCGGGCAGTAGCACAGATACGCAGTATTTT.

This clonotype is medium-sized within its sample. J is TRBJ2-7 and V is TRBV4-1; D might be TRBD1 or TRBD2, each matching 5 bases. The CDR3 spans 15 residues. V was shortened by 4 bases and J by 2 bases, with 15 bases between the two germline ends. The germline CDR1 and CDR2 sequences are MGHRA and YSYEKL. The CDR3 nucleotides read TGCGCCAGCAGCCGGGACCCCTCGGCCCCCTACGAGCAGTACTTC. Amino acid sequence: CASSRDPSAPYEQYF.

This clonotype was seen ten or more times. The rearrangement joins TRBV20-1 to TRBJ2-1, with D hard to call. V lost 6 bases to trimming and J lost 0 bases, with 6 bases between them. There are 12 residues in the CDR3. Germline CDR1 reads DFQATT; CDR2 reads SNEGSKA (reference sequence). In DNA form, the CDR3 reads TGCAGTGCCAAAAGCTCCTACAATGAGCAGTTCTTC. Protein product: CSAKSSYNEQFF.

This clonotype is labeled medium-sized. The chain employs TRBV2 and TRBJ2-1, with 8 bases aligning to TRBD2. Germline values: CDR1 SNHLY, CDR2 FYNNEI. This CDR3 contains 13 residues. Trimming removed 4 bases from V and 4 bases from J; junction bases left unmatched: 0. The CDR3 sequence is CASSGLAYNEQFF. Written as DNA, the CDR3 is TGTGCCAGCAGTGGACTAGCGTACAATGAGCAGTTCTTC.

This clonotype was recorded many times. The rearrangement joins TRBV2 to TRBJ1-5; tentative D call: TRBD1 (6 bases). The germline V gene has CDR1 SNHLY and CDR2 FYNNEI. This CDR3 contains 14 residues. With 6 bases removed from V and 4 bases from J, the gap between germline ends came to 13 bases. The CDR3 DNA reads TGTGCCAGCAGGCTTAACAGGGTAAATCAGCCCCAGCATTTT. It encodes CASRLNRVNQPQHF.

In its sample, this clonotype ranks as medium-sized. The chain links TRBV7-8 to TRBJ2-3; D gene uncertain. Germline V gene data show CDR1 as SGHVS and CDR2 as FQNEAQ. V lost 5 bases, J lost 1 base, and 4 bases lay in between. The CDR3 loop spans 12 amino acids. CDR3 protein: CASSRGTDTQYF. The CDR3 DNA reads TGTGCCAGCAGCCGGGGCACAGATACGCAGTATTTT.

This clonotype is labeled as medium-sized. V gene TRBV2 combines with J gene TRBJ2-4; TRBD2 matches 10 bases. Germline V lookup: CDR1 SNHLY, CDR2 FYNNEI. The trim removed 4 bases at V and 9 bases at J, leaving 9 bases unmatched. The CDR3 runs to 15 residues. This chain's CDR3 is CASSVASGGGSIQYF. The CDR3 region has the DNA TGTGCCAGCAGTGTTGCTAGCGGGGGAGGATCCATTCAGTACTTC. The entire variable domain, with the rest obtained from reference TRBV2 and TRBJ2-4, is as follows: EPEVTQTPSHQVTQMGQEVILRCVPISNHLYFYWYRQILGQKVEFLVSFYNNEISEKSEIFDDQFSVERPDGSNFTLKIRSTKLEDSAMYFCASSVASGGGSIQYFGAGTRLSVL.

By share, this clonotype ranks as medium-sized. The chain carries TRBV5-5 and TRBJ2-4; no firm D call. The CDR3 runs to 15 residues. Germline V gene data show CDR1 as SGHKS and CDR2 as YYEKEE (reference sequence). V lost 0 bases to trimming and J lost 6 bases, with 13 bases between them. The CDR3 DNA sequence: TGTGCCAGCAGCTTGGACCTAGGATCGGTAAACATTCAGTACTTC. Translating gives CASSLDLGSVNIQYF.

This clonotype has at least ten counts. The chain couples TRBV3-1 to TRBJ2-1; TRBD2 matches at 11 bases. The CDR3 loop spans 16 amino acids. J gave up 0 bases and V 6 bases, and 4 bases lay outside the gene matches. CDR1 is LGHDT, CDR2 YNNKEL, per germline (reference sequence). The CDR3 sequence: CASRPTSGASYNEQFF. The CDR3 coding sequence is TGTGCCAGCAGACCGACTAGCGGGGCCTCCTACAATGAGCAGTTCTTC.

By proportion, this clonotype is medium-sized. The chain employs TRBV6-6 and TRBJ2-7; D gene unclear. This CDR3 is built from 11 residues. Germline values: CDR1 MNHNY, CDR2 SVGAGI (reference sequence). The V end lost 5 bases, the J end lost 7 bases, and 9 bases lay between the germline ends. CDR3 loop: CASSHEEEQYF. The CDR3 DNA sequence: TGTGCCAGCAGTCACGAGGAAGAGCAGTACTTC.

This clonotype is categorized as medium-sized (0.01 to 0.1%). CDR3 sequence reads: CSVAGTGGSYTEAFF. The CDR3 nucleotides are TGCAGCGTTGCCGGGACAGGGGGGAGTTACACTGAAGCTTTCTTT. The chain employs TRBV29-1 and TRBJ1-1; 11 bases map to TRBD1. The CDR3 has 15 residues. J gave up 3 bases and V 4 bases, and 7 bases lay outside the gene matches. Germline CDR1 is SQVTM and CDR2 is ANQGSEA.

This clonotype is deemed medium-sized. The CDR3: CASSVSGSSGIQYF. For the CDR3, the DNA is TGCGCCAGCAGCGTTAGCGGGAGTTCGGGCATTCAGTACTTC. This sequence joins TRBV5-1 and TRBJ2-4, with 9 nucleotides matching TRBD2. The CDR3 length is 14 residues. Germline CDR1 and CDR2: SGHRS and YFSETQ. The J segment lost 9 bases and the V segment lost 4 bases, leaving 8 bases of the junction unmatched.

The genes are TRBV7-9 and TRBJ2-2, with D tentatively TRBD1 (6 bases). Per germline, CDR1 SEHNR and CDR2 FQNEAQ (reference sequence). Trimming stripped 5 bases from V and 6 bases from J, with 19 bases between. This CDR3 is 16 amino acids long. CDR3 sequence (DNA): TGTGCCAGCAGCCCCCGGACAGACCTACTATCCGGGGAGCTGTTTTTT. Its translation: CASSPRTDLLSGELFF.

This clonotype is labeled as medium-sized. The chain links TRBV12-3 or TRBV12-4 to TRBJ1-1; a weak D match, TRBD1 (5 bases). The CDR3 spans 13 residues. Trimming removed 4 bases at V and 3 bases at J, with 9 bases between. CDR3: CASSSGTDTEAFF. The CDR3, as DNA: TGTGCCAGCAGTTCAGGGACGGACACTGAAGCTTTCTTT.

This clonotype is categorized as medium-sized. The V call is TRBV9, the J call TRBJ2-5; D is perhaps TRBD1 (7 bases). This CDR3 spans 16 amino acids. Trimming shortened V by 3 bases and J by 5 bases, and 20 bases separated the two germline ends. Germline V gene sequence: CDR1 SGDLS, CDR2 YYNGEE. Here the CDR3 reads CASSAGGTDLGETQYF. The CDR3 coding sequence is TGTGCCAGCAGCGCCGGAGGGACAGACCTAGGGGAGACCCAGTACTTC.

This clonotype was counted many times. This rearrangement joins TRBV9 to TRBJ1-2, with 8 bases aligning to TRBD1. The CDR3 has 13 residues. The junction had 6 bases not matched to a gene; V was cut back by 3 bases and J by 8 bases. Germline V gene lookup returns CDR1 SGDLS and CDR2 YYNGEE. The CDR3 region is CASSAGQAKGYTF. For the CDR3, the DNA is TGTGCCAGCAGCGCGGGACAGGCCAAGGGCTACACCTTC.

This clonotype counts as medium-sized (0.01 to 0.1%). The chain uses TRBV3-1 and TRBJ2-2, with D possibly matching TRBD2 (5 bases). This CDR3 is 14 amino acids long. Germline values: CDR1 LGHDT, CDR2 YNNKEL (reference sequence). V was pared by 4 bases and J by 4 bases, with 10 bases between. CDR3 protein: CASSRGEGTGELFF. The CDR3 DNA reads TGTGCCAGCAGCCGGGGAGAGGGCACCGGGGAGCTGTTTTTT.

In its sample, this clonotype was seen a few times. The chain combines TRBV5-1 with TRBJ1-2, with D maybe TRBD1 (5 bases). Germline assignment: CDR1 SGHRS and CDR2 YFSETQ. The CDR3 has 14 residues. Trimming left V 4 bases short and J 2 bases short, with 12 bases between. CDR3: CASSPLEGNYGYTF. The CDR3 region has the DNA TGCGCCAGCAGCCCCTTAGAGGGGAACTATGGCTACACCTTC.

The rearrangement uses TRBV4-2 and TRBJ1-1; D remains ambiguous. Germline-derived CDR1 and CDR2 are LGHNA and YNFKEQ. V shed 1 base and J shed 7 bases, with 10 bases lying between them. The CDR3 consists of 13 residues. In DNA, the CDR3 is TGTGCCAGCAGCCAAGGCCCACAGTTTGAAGCTTTCTTT. Protein sequence: CASSQGPQFEAFF.

The gene calls are TRBV2 and TRBJ2-3; 11 bases line up with TRBD2. Trimming removed 1 base from V and 4 bases from J; junction bases left unmatched: 7. CDR3 length equals 17 residues. CDR1 is SNHLY, CDR2 FYNNEI, per germline. CDR3 sequence: CASSEDERLAGPDTQYF. The CDR3 DNA follows: TGTGCCAGCAGTGAAGACGAGAGACTAGCGGGACCAGATACGCAGTATTTT.

This clonotype has a count of ten or more. The rearrangement links TRBV7-9 to TRBJ1-2; no clear D gene. The CDR3 is 16 residues long. The ends were cut back, 1 base at V and 0 bases at J, with 12 bases in the middle. Per germline, CDR1 SEHNR and CDR2 FQNEAQ (reference sequence). CDR3 in DNA: TGTGCCAGCAGCTTAGGGGGAGGCGCTACTAACTATGGCTACACCTTC. Encoded protein: CASSLGGGATNYGYTF.

This clonotype was recorded at least ten times. The chain is built from TRBV12-3 or TRBV12-4 and TRBJ1-2; the D gene is possibly TRBD1 (6 bases). V was pared by 6 bases and J by 4 bases, with 12 bases between. The CDR3 is 13 amino acids. CDR3 DNA: TGTGCCAGCAGCCCAGTGGGGGCCTATGGCTACACCTTC. As protein: CASSPVGAYGYTF.

This clonotype showed up many times. The rearrangement uses TRBV7-2 and TRBJ2-7; D call uncertain. Trimming pared 0 bases from V and 3 bases from J, leaving 12 bases between. The germline gives CDR1 SGHTA, CDR2 FQGNSA. The CDR3 runs to 15 residues. The CDR3 region has the DNA TGTGCCAGCAGCTTAGCGGCTGCGGCCAGCTACGAGCAGTACTTC. This sequence encodes CASSLAAAASYEQYF.

In this sample, this clonotype is medium-sized. This chain connects TRBV5-5 to TRBJ2-2; 11 bases line up with TRBD2. J was trimmed by 5 bases and V by 2 bases; bases with no gene match: 5. The length of the CDR3 is 16 residues. Germline V lookup: CDR1 SGHKS, CDR2 YYEKEE (reference sequence). CDR3 in DNA: TGTGCCAGCAGCTTTAGCGGGAGGGCCGGGACCGGGGAGCTGTTTTTT. This encodes CASSFSGRAGTGELFF. The whole variable domain, filled in from reference TRBV5-5 and TRBJ2-2, reads DAGVTQSPTHLIKTRGQQVTLRCSPISGHKSVSWYQQVLGQGPQFIFQYYEKEERGRGNFPDRFSARQFPNYSSELNVNALLLGDSALYLCASSFSGRAGTGELFFGEGSRLTVL.

This clonotype has ten or more counts. The chain links TRBV7-2 to TRBJ1-3; D is uncertain. The CDR3 is 15 amino acids. The ends were cut back, 3 bases at V and 1 base at J, with 10 bases in the middle. Germline assignment: CDR1 SGHTA and CDR2 FQGNSA. The CDR3 DNA reads TGTGCCAGCAGCTTGTTTGACTCATCTGGAAACACCATATATTTT. This translates into CASSLFDSSGNTIYF.

Many counts were recorded for this clonotype. V usage is TRBV20-1 and J usage is TRBJ2-3, with 9 bases identical to TRBD1. The CDR3 is made up of 16 amino acids. Germline V gene sequence: CDR1 DFQATT, CDR2 SNEGSKA (reference sequence). Trimming at V came to 3 bases and at J to 1 base, leaving 8 bases not matched to a gene. CDR3 DNA: TGCAGTGCTAGCGCCACGGGACAGGGTGGCACAGATACGCAGTATTTT. This gives the protein CSASATGQGGTDTQYF.